The rows below give T cell receptor beta chains drawn from one sample of a study of metastatic and nonmetastatic thyroid tumors. TCRdb re-clonotyped the PCR reads via MiXCR. The data show about 69,000 clones, 14% seen once. The sequenced material came from blood. These receptor sequences come from a male donor with papillary thyroid cancer or a benign thyroid nodule (not recorded which). Some clones in this sample may be carry-over from other donors' samples. The CDR3 runs from the conserved cysteine through the conserved F or W. Each record gives: V gene, clone size, D gene, J gene, CDR3 DNA, CDR3 protein. The D gene is left open where the match is weak. Size is omitted from some rows. Given values are once, few, many or a class for expanded clones.

TRBV30	many	.	TRBJ1-2	TGTGCCTGGAGTGCAGGGCTCTATGGCTACACCTTC	CAWSAGLYGYTF
TRBV5-1	.	TRBD2	TRBJ2-3	TGCGCCAGCAGCCAGGGACTAGCGGTATCCCTTAGCACAGATACGCAGTATTTT	CASSQGLAVSLSTDTQYF
TRBV4-2	many	TRBD1	TRBJ1-4	TGTGCCAGCAGCCAAAAGACAGGGGACAATGAAAAACTGTTTTTT	CASSQKTGDNEKLFF
TRBV6-1	many	.	TRBJ2-1	TGTGCCAGCATGGGATTCAGAACGGAGCAGTTCTTC	CASMGFRTEQFF
TRBV19	many	.	TRBJ1-6	TGTGCCAGTAGTATTGCGGGGGCAGGATCACCCCTCCACTTT	CASSIAGAGSPLHF
TRBV12-3/TRBV12-4	many	.	TRBJ2-7	TGTGCCAGCAGTGGGGGACTGGAGCAGTACTTC	CASSGGLEQYF
TRBV12-5	few	.	TRBJ2-6	TGTGCTAGTGGTTCCCTCGGGGCCAACGTCCTGACTTTC	CASGSLGANVLTF
TRBV6-5	few	TRBD2	TRBJ2-7	TGTGCCAGCATTTACTCACTAGCGGGAGTGCGTCGCGAGCAGTACTTC	CASIYSLAGVRREQYF
TRBV28	many	.	TRBJ2-7	TGTGCCAGCAGCCCTAGAGGGGGGTTATACGAGCAGTACTTC	CASSPRGGLYEQYF
TRBV20-1	many	.	TRBJ2-2	TGCAGTGCTAAAAGGGGCGCGGGGAACACCGGGGAGCTGTTTTTT	CSAKRGAGNTGELFF
TRBV4-1	many	.	TRBJ2-1	TGCGCCAGCAGCCCCACGGGCGATGGGCAGTTCTTC	CASSPTGDGQFF
TRBV30	many	.	TRBJ2-1	TGTGCCTGGAGTGGGGGTTTCTCCTACAATGAGCAGTTCTTC	CAWSGGFSYNEQFF
TRBV19	.	TRBD1	TRBJ1-1	TGTGCCAGTAGTATCCTACAGGGGGCAACTGAAGCTTTCTTT	CASSILQGATEAFF
TRBV5-6	many	TRBD2	TRBJ2-1	TGTGCCAGCAGCTTGGCAGCGGGGGAGCAGTTCTTC	CASSLAAGEQFF
TRBV27	few	TRBD1	TRBJ2-2	TGTGCCAGCGGATACAGGGGGCGGACCGGTGAGCTGTTTTTT	CASGYRGRTGELFF
TRBV3-1	many	TRBD2	TRBJ2-3	TGTGCCAGCAGCCAAGATATTCCCGGACTAGCGGTGAGCACAGATACGCAGTATTTT	CASSQDIPGLAVSTDTQYF
TRBV28	many	.	TRBJ2-7	TGTGCCAGCAGTTTAAAGTCGACCTACGAGCAGTACTTC	CASSLKSTYEQYF
TRBV12-3/TRBV12-4	few	.	TRBJ1-5	TGTGCCAGCAGTTTAAGGACAGATGGCAATCAGCACCAGCATTTT	CASSLRTDGNQHQHF
TRBV27	.	.	TRBJ1-6	TGTGCCAGCGGTGAGTGGGTCAGCTCCTATAATTCACCCCTCCACTTT	CASGEWVSSYNSPLHF
TRBV30	many	TRBD1	TRBJ2-1	TGTGCCTGGAGTCCCGGGACAGGCTACAATGAGCAGTTCTTC	CAWSPGTGYNEQFF
TRBV7-9	many	.	TRBJ2-5	TGTGCCAGCTTCAGGAACGGAGCCCAAGAGACCCAGTACTTC	CASFRNGAQETQYF
TRBV5-1	many	TRBD2	TRBJ2-3	TGCGCCAGCAGCGCCCTAGGGACTAGCGGAGATACGCAGTATTTT	CASSALGTSGDTQYF
TRBV29-1	many	.	TRBJ2-5	TGCAGCGCCTCGATTAGGGAAGAGACCCAGTACTTC	CSASIREETQYF
TRBV30	many	.	TRBJ1-1	TGTGCCTGGGGCCGGGACGTTGAGGGCACTGAAGCTTTCTTT	CAWGRDVEGTEAFF
TRBV10-2	many	TRBD2	TRBJ2-1	TGCGCCAGCAGTGTGGGTAGCGGGAGAGGTTGGGATGAGCAGTTCTTC	CASSVGSGRGWDEQFF
TRBV6-9	once	.	TRBJ2-6	TGTGCCAGCAGTTATTCCCGACACTTGGGCCCTGGGGCCAACGTCCTGACTTTC	CASSYSRHLGPGANVLTF
TRBV27	many	.	TRBJ2-5	TGTGCCAGCAGTTTATCGATCGGAGCAGAGACCCAGTACTTC	CASSLSIGAETQYF
TRBV3-1	.	.	TRBJ2-7	TGTGCCAGCAGCCAATCCTCGCAGTACGGCTACGAGCAGTACTTC	CASSQSSQYGYEQYF
TRBV7-3	many	.	TRBJ2-1	TGTGCCAGCAGCCCCGGGACCCCTTACAATGAGCAGTTCTTC	CASSPGTPYNEQFF
TRBV9	many	.	TRBJ2-1	TGTGCCAGCAGCGGCCGGACAGACTACAATGAGCAGTTCTTC	CASSGRTDYNEQFF
TRBV6-1	many	.	TRBJ2-1	TGTGCCAACTCCGGGACAAACTACGATGAGCAGTTCTTC	CANSGTNYDEQFF
TRBV7-2	many	TRBD2	TRBJ2-2	TGTGCCAGCAGGGTTCTAGCGGTCACCGGGGAGCTGTTTTTT	CASRVLAVTGELFF
TRBV12-3/TRBV12-4	many	.	TRBJ1-2	TGTGCCAGCAGTTTAGTTTTAGCGGCAGGAGCTAACTATGGCTACACCTTC	CASSLVLAAGANYGYTF
TRBV4-2	few	TRBD2	TRBJ2-7	TGTGCCAGCAGGTCCCGGACTAGCGGGAGTTTTGATCGAGAGCAGTACTTC	CASRSRTSGSFDREQYF
TRBV27	many	TRBD2	TRBJ2-3	TGTGCCAGCAGTTTTGGGACTAGCGGGATGAATACGCAGTATTTT	CASSFGTSGMNTQYF